The clone carrying this TCR beta chain has a count of ten or more. Its antigen is unknown. The entry originates in a study of CD8 T cells in ankylosing spondylitis. The V and J ends lost 4 bases and 7 bases respectively, with 22 bases between them. The CDR3 loop spans 16 amino acids. Germline V gives CDR1 SEHNR, CDR2 FQNEAQ (reference sequence). Using its own MiXCR run on the 5' RACE reads, TCRdb lists one record per CDR3 protein. The profile shows more than 250,000 distinct CDR3 sequences, approximately 8% of them singletons. General study results and limits: Significant enrichment of disease-linked clones was reportedly seen in matched ankylosing spondylitis synovial fluid. What seemed typical of ankylosing spondylitis blood was a TCR beta motif built from several highly homologous variants.

The chain uses TRBV7-9 and TRBJ1-2; the D is unclear. Sample: blood, either unsorted or a sorted T cell fraction (not recorded which). This clonotype was sampled from a male donor with ankylosing spondylitis. The CDR3 coding sequence is TGTGCCAGCAGCTCCCAGGCAAACTACCACGGCACTGGCTACACCTTC. Translation gives CASSSQANYHGTGYTF.